Included here is one TCR beta chain sequence, with context. Its antigen is still unknown. The protocol was immunoSEQ multiplex PCR, while the TCRdb copy is restricted to in-frame clones and leaves out a portion. The table lists about 110,000 clones, roughly 90% of them singletons. The data stem from a study of T cell responses to AZD1222 COVID-19 vaccine. Study-level results: Donors were largely white British and mainly female; clonal diversity was possibly underestimated.

The CDR3 extends over 15 amino acids. Germline values: CDR1 SGHRS, CDR2 YFSETQ. V dropped 0 bases and J dropped 0 bases, with 7 bases sitting between them. The specimen was peripheral blood, collected on day 0 of AZD1222 vaccination. The V and J genes are TRBV5-1 and TRBJ1-3; D call uncertain. The sequence came from an adult in good health. CDR3 DNA sequence: TGCGCCAGCAGCTTGGGTCAGAGCTCTGGAAACACCATATATTTT. Its translation is CASSLGQSSGNTIYF.